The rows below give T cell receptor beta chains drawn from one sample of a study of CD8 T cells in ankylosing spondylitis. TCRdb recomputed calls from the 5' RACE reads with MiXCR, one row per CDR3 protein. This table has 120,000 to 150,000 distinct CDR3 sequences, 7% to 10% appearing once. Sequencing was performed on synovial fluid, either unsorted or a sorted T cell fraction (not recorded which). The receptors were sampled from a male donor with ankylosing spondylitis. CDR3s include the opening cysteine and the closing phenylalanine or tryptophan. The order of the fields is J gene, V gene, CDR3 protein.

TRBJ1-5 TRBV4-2 CASSQRPNQPQHF
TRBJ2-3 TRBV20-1 CSGTEGYYTDTQYF
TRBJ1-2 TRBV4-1 CASSQRTGGGYTF
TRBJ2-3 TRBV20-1 CSARDGSSSTDTQYF
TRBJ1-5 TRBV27 CASSLSGLPGKYSNQPQHF
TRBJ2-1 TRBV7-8 CASSYLSGRAGRDEQFF
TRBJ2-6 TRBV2 CASSLLPGDSSLGANVLTF
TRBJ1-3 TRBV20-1 CSARITGFSGNTIYF
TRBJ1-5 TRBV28 CASILGQGNQPQHF
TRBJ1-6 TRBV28 CASSLAGGNSPLHF
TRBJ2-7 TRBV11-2 CASSPWRDEQYF
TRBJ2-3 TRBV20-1 CSASPDRFTDTQYF
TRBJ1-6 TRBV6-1 CASSPQGEVSPLHF
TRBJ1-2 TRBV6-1 CASSQGQRGNYGYTF
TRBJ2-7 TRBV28 CASSPPGQGVEYF
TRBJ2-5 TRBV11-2 CASSPLIGRQETQYF
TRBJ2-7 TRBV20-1 CSAGDSGAISYEQYF